The 27 T cell receptor beta chains presented below share a single source sample, sequenced in a study of shared clonotypes between healthy human individuals. Clones were read by immunoSEQ multiplex PCR, and TCRdb kept only the in-frame ones, dropping some. The sample lists hundreds of thousands of clones; around 78% were seen once. The sequenced material came from PBMCs. These receptors were taken from a middle-aged woman in good health. Some clones in this sample may be carry-over from other donors' samples.

The rearrangement uses TRBV6-6 and TRBJ1-4, with no clear D. The CDR3 covers 14 residues. Germline CDR1 reads MNHNY; CDR2 reads SVGAGI (reference sequence). V was shortened by 6 bases and J by 0 bases, with 8 bases between the two germline ends. The CDR3 nucleotides are TGTGCCAGCAGCCCAACAGCAACTAATGAAAAACTGTTTTTT. Protein product: CASSPTATNEKLFF.

The chain combines TRBV28 with TRBJ2-1, with D possibly being TRBD2 (6 bases). Looked up from germline, CDR1 is MDHEN and CDR2 is SYDVKM. The CDR3 spans 15 residues. Trimming left V 6 bases short and J 8 bases short, with 20 bases between. In nucleotides, the CDR3 is TGTGCCAGCAGCCCCCAACTAGCAGGACTCGATGAGCAGTTCTTC. It translates to CASSPQLAGLDEQFF.

The gene calls are TRBV7-9 and TRBJ2-2; tentatively, D is TRBD2 (6 bases). Trimming took off 5 bases at V and 2 bases at J, with 9 bases between the two ends. Germline values: CDR1 SEHNR, CDR2 FQNEAQ (reference sequence). CDR3 size: 14 residues. The CDR3, as DNA: TGTGCCAGCAGCCTTAGCGGAAACACCGGGGAGCTGTTTTTT. Translation gives CASSLSGNTGELFF.

V usage is TRBV28 and J usage is TRBJ2-2, with D possibly being TRBD2 (6 bases). The germline CDR1 and CDR2 sequences are MDHEN and SYDVKM. CDR3 length: 14 residues. V was clipped by 8 bases and J by 1 base, with 11 bases between them. This chain's CDR3 is CASRFSGNTGELFF. DNA for the CDR3: TGTGCCAGCCGGTTTAGCGGGAACACCGGGGAGCTGTTTTTT.

This clone was detected a few times. The V call is TRBV28, the J call TRBJ1-2; 7 bases match TRBD1. This CDR3 contains 13 residues. J lost 3 bases, V lost 2 bases, and 0 bases had no gene match. Germline CDR1 MDHEN, CDR2 SYDVKM. CDR3 nucleotide sequence: TGTGCCAGCAGTTTAGGGACAGACTATGGCTACACCTTC. It translates to CASSLGTDYGYTF.

V usage is TRBV7-8 and J usage is TRBJ1-1; the D gene is possibly TRBD1 (6 bases). Trimming took 2 bases from V and 0 from J, leaving 16 bases between them. Per germline, CDR1 SGHVS and CDR2 FQNEAQ. The length of the CDR3 is 17 residues. Here the CDR3 reads CASSLIRGAKLNTEAFF. The DNA for the CDR3 is TGTGCCAGCAGCTTAATCCGGGGGGCGAAATTGAACACTGAAGCTTTCTTT.

The chain has TRBV25-1 and TRBJ1-2; no definite D call. Between the trimmed V and J ends, which lost 1 base and 4 bases, there was a span of 13 bases. The CDR3 consists of 15 residues. The germline V gene has CDR1 MGHDK and CDR2 SYGVNS. The CDR3 nucleotides read TGTGCCAGCAGTGAATTTCGCCCAGGCGCCTATGGCTACACCTTC. Amino acids: CASSEFRPGAYGYTF.

This clone was observed at least ten times. The chain has TRBV15 and TRBJ1-5; D is undetermined. V dropped 1 base and J dropped 5 bases, with 9 bases sitting between them. The CDR3 has 14 residues. Per the germline V gene, CDR1 is LNHNV and CDR2 is YYDKDF (reference sequence). The CDR3 DNA sequence: TGTGCCACCAGCAGAGGTGACCCGGATCAGCCCCAGCATTTT. Its protein product is CATSRGDPDQPQHF.

Regarding this clone: A far larger clone is off by one base, so a read error is likely. The chain employs TRBV15 and TRBJ2-7; 7 bases match TRBD2. The CDR3 loop spans 20 amino acids. V lost 0 bases to trimming and J lost 4 bases; unmatched junction nucleotides: 21. Germline values: CDR1 LNHNV, CDR2 YYDKDF (reference sequence). In DNA, the CDR3 is TGTGCCACCAGCAGAGACAGGGATTGGAGAGCGGGACCACATCGGTACGAGCAGTACTTC. Protein sequence: CATSRDRDWRAGPHRYEQYF.

The V call is TRBV27, the J call TRBJ2-5; either TRBD1 or TRBD2 may supply D (6 bases each). V was cut by 5 bases and J by 9 bases, with 13 bases left in between. CDR3 size: 12 residues. Germline V CDR1 and CDR2: MNHEY, SMNVEV (reference sequence). CDR3 in amino acids: CASSPTGAAQYF. Here the CDR3 DNA reads TGTGCCAGCAGTCCAACGGGGGCGGCCCAGTACTTC.

The chain couples TRBV4-1 to TRBJ1-1, with D possibly matching TRBD1 (6 bases). The CDR3 has 16 residues. Deletions cut 1 base from V and 2 bases from J, with 14 bases between. The germline V gene encodes CDR1 MGHRA and CDR2 YSYEKL. The CDR3 bases are TGCGCCAGCAGCCAAGGGCGGGCCAGGGGAAACACTGAAGCTTTCTTT. This codes for CASSQGRARGNTEAFF.

The chain has TRBV7-8 and TRBJ2-2, with D tentatively TRBD2 (6 bases). V was clipped by 6 bases and J by 0 bases, with 14 bases between them. The CDR3 sequence is 16 residues long. Germline CDR1 reads SGHVS; CDR2 reads FQNEAQ. The CDR3: CASSRFSGPNTGELFF. DNA for the CDR3: TGTGCCAGCAGTCGATTTAGCGGCCCGAACACCGGGGAGCTGTTTTTT.

In its sample, this clone was seen a few times. The chain uses TRBV5-1 and TRBJ2-5, with D unresolved. CDR1 is SGHRS, CDR2 YFSETQ, per germline. V lost 1 base and J lost 4, with 8 bases in between. The CDR3 consists of 13 residues. As DNA, the CDR3 is TGCGCCAGCAGCTTGATCCCGTCAGAGACCCAGTACTTC. Amino acid sequence: CASSLIPSETQYF.

V usage is TRBV12-5 and J usage is TRBJ1-1, with D possibly being TRBD1 (5 bases). Trimming cost V 7 bases and J 2 bases, with 8 bases left between them. CDR1 LGHNT and CDR2 FRNRAP come from the germline V gene. The CDR3 is 12 amino acids. CDR3 coding DNA: TGTGCTAGTGCTTGGGGCAACACTGAAGCTTTCTTT. It translates to CASAWGNTEAFF.

The chain recombines TRBV19 with TRBJ2-2; perhaps TRBD2 as D (5 bases). There are 15 residues in the CDR3. Germline V CDR1 and CDR2: LNHDA, SQIVND (reference sequence). Deletions cut 5 bases from V and 3 bases from J, with 13 bases between. In DNA, the CDR3 is TGTGCCAGTAGTGTTGGCGGAGGATACACCGGGGAGCTGTTTTTT. Translated, it gives CASSVGGGYTGELFF.

The chain has TRBV10-3 and TRBJ1-3, with no clear D. In germline, CDR1 is ENHRY, CDR2 SYGVKD. The CDR3 totals 14 residues. V lost 6 bases, J lost 0 bases, and 9 bases lay in between. The chain's CDR3 is CAISSPSSGNTIYF. CDR3 coding DNA: TGTGCCATCAGCTCGCCCAGCTCTGGAAACACCATATATTTT.

This clone was detected ten times or more. V usage is TRBV28 and J usage is TRBJ2-7; 8 bases match TRBD1. This CDR3 comprises 16 residues. In germline, CDR1 is MDHEN, CDR2 SYDVKM. The V gene end was trimmed by 7 bases and the J gene end by 0 bases; junction bases not matched to a gene: 11. The CDR3: CASTPAGTGASYEQYF. The CDR3 DNA follows: TGTGCCAGCACTCCAGCCGGGACAGGTGCCTCCTACGAGCAGTACTTC.

A remark on this clone: With a far larger clone one base away, a read error is the likely cause. The chain recombines TRBV4-1 with TRBJ2-6, with no clear D. The CDR3 consists of 15 residues. The V end lost 0 bases, the J end lost 1 base, and 4 bases lay between the germline ends. CDR1 and CDR2 (germline): MGHRA, YSYEKL. This chain's CDR3 is CASSQEGSGANVLTF. The DNA of the CDR3 is TGCGCCAGCAGCCAAGAGGGGTCTGGGGCCAACGTCCTGACTTTC.

The J gene is TRBJ2-4, the V gene TRBV7-2, with 8 bases that match TRBD2. This CDR3 has 17 residues. Germline CDR1 is SGHTA and CDR2 is FQGNSA. Germline trimming cut 4 bases from V and 0 bases from J; bases unmatched to any gene: 8. The CDR3 protein is CASSSIAGPVAKNIQYF. In DNA, the CDR3 is TGTGCCAGCAGCTCTATAGCGGGGCCCGTAGCCAAAAACATTCAGTACTTC.

The V and J genes are TRBV9 and TRBJ1-1, with a weak D call TRBD1 (5 bases). The CDR3 extends over 16 amino acids. Germline assignment: CDR1 SGDLS and CDR2 YYNGEE. V lost 0 bases to trimming and J lost 7 bases, with 19 bases between them. The CDR3 coding sequence is TGTGCCAGCAGCGTAGGGAAACAGGTCGCCCCTAGTGAAGCTTTCTTT. Protein sequence: CASSVGKQVAPSEAFF.

This chain connects TRBV28 to TRBJ2-7; D is uncertain. The CDR3 sequence is 13 residues long. The germline V gene encodes CDR1 MDHEN and CDR2 SYDVKM. With 5 bases removed from V and 9 bases from J, the gap between germline ends came to 17 bases. The CDR3 spells CASSHRAQQRQYF. The CDR3 DNA reads as TGTGCCAGCAGTCACCGGGCCCAGCAGCGGCAGTACTTC.

V is TRBV7-6 and J is TRBJ1-2; a possible D gene is TRBD1 (6 bases). The CDR3 totals 13 residues. Germline loops: CDR1 SGHVS, CDR2 FNYEAQ. Trimming cost V 5 bases and J 6 bases, with 13 bases left between them. The CDR3 DNA is TGTGCCAGCAGCCTACAGGGTGAACATGGCTACACCTTC. Its translation is CASSLQGEHGYTF. Supplemented by reference TRBV7-6 and TRBJ1-2, the full variable domain reads GAGVSQSPRYKVTKRGQDVALRCDPISGHVSLYWYRQALGQGPEFLTYFNYEAQQDKSGLPNDRFSAERPEGSISTLTIQRTEQRDSAMYRCASSLQGEHGYTFGSGTRLTVV.

This chain joins TRBV19 and TRBJ2-1; D is undetermined. The CDR3 runs to 15 residues. The germline V and J ends were trimmed by 1 base and 4 bases, with 11 bases remaining between them. From germline, CDR1 is LNHDA and CDR2 SQIVND (reference sequence). CDR3 DNA sequence: TGTGCCAGTAGTATAGGGGGAATGGGGTACAATGAGCAGTTCTTC. Residues: CASSIGGMGYNEQFF.

This clone was recorded once. The chain recombines TRBV10-3 with TRBJ2-3; D ambiguous. The CDR3 consists of 14 residues. Germline CDR1 is ENHRY and CDR2 is SYGVKD. V lost 0 bases and J 2 bases, leaving 6 bases between the germline ends. This CDR3 reads CAISESGYTDTQYF. The CDR3 nucleotides are TGTGCCATCAGTGAGTCTGGATACACAGATACGCAGTATTTT.

The chain has TRBV19 and TRBJ1-2; tentatively, D is TRBD1 (5 bases). Germline V CDR1 and CDR2: LNHDA, SQIVND (reference sequence). The CDR3 extends over 14 amino acids. The V and J ends lost 4 bases and 4 bases respectively, with 13 bases between them. Written as DNA, the CDR3 is TGTGCCAGTAGTAGCCAAACCGGGGCCTATGGCTACACCTTC. Protein sequence: CASSSQTGAYGYTF.

This sequence joins TRBV5-5 and TRBJ2-1; 10 bases line up with TRBD2. CDR3 length: 19 amino acids. CDR1 is SGHKS, CDR2 YYEKEE, per germline (reference sequence). With 2 bases clipped from V and 9 bases from J, the junction kept 20 bases outside the gene matches. The DNA of the CDR3 is TGTGCCAGCAGCTTTTCGGTGGGAATCAAGCGGGAGGGCCGGGGTGAGCAGTTCTTC. Protein sequence: CASSFSVGIKREGRGEQFF.

The chain combines TRBV18 with TRBJ1-2, with TRBD1 identical over 9 bases. The germline CDR1 and CDR2 sequences are KGHSH and LQKENI. This CDR3 region has 13 residues. V lost 3 bases to trimming and J lost 7 bases; unmatched junction nucleotides: 3. CDR3 protein: CASSPPGQGGYTF. The CDR3, as DNA: TGTGCCAGCTCACCGCCGGGACAGGGTGGCTACACCTTC. The whole variable domain, remainder taken from reference TRBV18 and TRBJ1-2, is NAGVMQNPRHLVRRRGQEARLRCSPMKGHSHVYWYRQLPEEGLKFMVYLQKENIIDESGMPKERFSAEFPKEGPSILRIQQVVRGDSAAYFCASSPPGQGGYTFGSGTRLTVV.